The rows below give T cell receptor beta chains drawn from one sample of a study of blood T cell repertoires in COVID-19. Only in-frame clones appear in the TCRdb table, and some are missing; sequencing was by immunoSEQ multiplex PCR. Found here are 350,000 to 450,000 clones, over 75% of them singletons; the top ten hold about 1.5%. Sample: PBMCs or T cells enriched from blood (not recorded which). Source of these receptors: a young woman who had been exposed to COVID-19. Each CDR3 is given with its conserved first and last residue. The D gene is left open where the match is weak. The size entry is marked missing in some rows and otherwise reads once, few, many or a size class.

>TRBV5-6|TRBJ1-1|.|.
CASSGGVNTEAFF
TGTGCCAGCAGCGGCGGGGTGAACACTGAAGCTTTCTTT
>TRBV19|TRBJ1-1|.|.
CGTSDIPNTEAFF
TGTGGGACATCGGACATCCCGAACACTGAAGCTTTCTTT
>TRBV3-1/TRBV3-2|TRBJ1-1|.|.
CASSPSRAGRAFF
TGTGCCAGCAGCCCGAGCAGGGCGGGGCGGGCTTTCTTT
>TRBV7-9|TRBJ2-1|.|.
CASTPFLETTYNEQFF
TGTGCCAGCACCCCTTTTCTGGAGACCACCTACAATGAGCAGTTCTTC
>TRBV5-5|TRBJ2-7|TRBD1|.
CASSPDRDEQYF
TGTGCCAGCAGCCCGGACAGGGACGAGCAGTACTTC
>TRBV5-1|TRBJ2-5|.|.
CASSLQRGRETQYF
TGCGCCAGCAGCTTGCAAAGGGGCCGAGAGACCCAGTACTTC
>TRBV28|TRBJ1-2|.|.
CASSLQGGGPGNYGYTF
TGTGCCAGCAGCCTCCAAGGGGGTGGTCCAGGGAACTATGGCTACACCTTC
>TRBV12-3/TRBV12-4|TRBJ1-1|.|once
CASSSQGKTEAFF
TGTGCCAGCAGTTCGCAGGGTAAAACTGAAGCTTTCTTT
>TRBV10-3|TRBJ1-5|.|.
CAISDSGQPQHF
TGTGCCATCAGTGATTCCGGGCAGCCCCAGCATTTT
>TRBV6-5|TRBJ1-4|.|few
CASRQGINEKLFF
TGTGCCAGCAGACAGGGTATTAATGAAAAACTGTTTTTT
>TRBV4-1|TRBJ1-6|.|.
CASSQGGGRSNSPLHF
TGCGCCAGCAGCCAAGGAGGGGGACGATCGAATTCACCCCTCCACTTT
>TRBV28|TRBJ1-1|TRBD1|.
CASILQGVPTEAFF
TGTGCCAGCATACTCCAGGGGGTGCCCACTGAAGCTTTCTTT
>TRBV10-1|TRBJ1-1|.|.
CATRDRLNTEAFF
TGCGCCACTCGCGACAGACTGAACACTGAAGCTTTCTTT
>TRBV6-5|TRBJ1-5|TRBD1|few
CASRRGTGSNQPQHF
TGTGCCAGCAGGAGAGGGACAGGGTCTAATCAGCCCCAGCATTTT
>TRBV3-1/TRBV3-2|TRBJ1-5|.|once
CASSQAGGKGSNQPQHF
TGTGCCAGCAGCCAAGCGGGGGGGAAGGGAAGCAATCAGCCCCAGCATTTT
>TRBV5-5|TRBJ1-4|.|.
CASSRGGVSNEKLFF
TGTGCCAGCAGCCGCGGAGGGGTTTCTAATGAAAAACTGTTTTTT
>TRBV10-3|TRBJ2-1|TRBD2|.
CASSGQREKNEQFF
TGTGCCAGTTCGGGCCAGCGGGAGAAAAATGAGCAGTTCTTC
>TRBV10-1|TRBJ1-5|TRBD1|.
CASMGQGANDIRNQPQHF
TGCGCCAGCATGGGACAGGGGGCCAATGATATCCGCAATCAGCCCCAGCATTTT
>TRBV7-9|TRBJ2-1|.|.
CASSLVPGVEQFF
TGTGCCAGCAGCTTAGTTCCGGGAGTTGAGCAGTTCTTC
>TRBV29-1|TRBJ1-1|TRBD1|few
CSVEADRVKTEAFF
TGCAGCGTTGAGGCGGACAGGGTGAAAACTGAAGCTTTCTTT
>TRBV3-1/TRBV3-2|TRBJ2-4|.|few
CASSQGANIQYF
TGTGCCAGCAGCCAGGGGGCGAACATTCAGTACTTC
>TRBV6-5|TRBJ2-7|TRBD1|.
CASNNPGQGSYEQYF
TGTGCCAGCAATAACCCCGGACAGGGATCCTACGAGCAGTACTTC
>TRBV28|TRBJ2-1|.|.
CASSLSYEQFF
TGTGCCAGCAGTTTATCATATGAGCAGTTCTTC
>TRBV10-3|TRBJ1-2|TRBD1|.
CAISETDRGYGYTF
TGTGCCATCAGTGAGACGGACAGGGGCTATGGCTACACCTTC